The 14 T cell receptor beta chains listed next were all sequenced from one sample in a study of spatial heterogeneity in lung cancer. The time point denotes: sample taken at primary tumor resection. Whole RNA was taken from tumor, nontumor lung or frozen PBMC; it was then sequenced unsorted. MiXCR, applied by TCRdb to the 5' RACE reads, yields one record per CDR3 protein. Altogether about 11,000 distinct CDR3 sequences are present, less than 5% being singletons, with the ten largest covering about 7.9%. Specimen: normal lung tissue next to the tumor, collected at surgery. Every receptor here comes from a male donor with early-stage non-small cell lung cancer.

V gene TRBV20-1 combines with J gene TRBJ1-5; tentative D call: TRBD1 (6 bases). CDR1 is DFQATT and CDR2 is SNEGSKA in the germline V gene (reference sequence). The CDR3 runs to 13 residues. Trimming left V 3 bases short and J 7 bases short, with 13 bases between. As DNA, the CDR3 is TGCAGTGCTAGGGAGGGGGTAAGCCAGCCCCAGCATTTT. Translation: CSAREGVSQPQHF.

In its sample, this clonotype was seen many times. This sequence joins TRBV5-1 and TRBJ2-3; D perhaps matches TRBD1 (5 bases). V lost 4 bases and J lost 2, with 17 bases in between. Germline V CDR1 and CDR2: SGHRS, YFSETQ. CDR3 length: 16 amino acids. CDR3 region: CASSRAGNGFTDTQYF. The DNA of the CDR3 is TGCGCCAGCAGCCGTGCAGGGAACGGCTTCACAGATACGCAGTATTTT.

In its sample, this clonotype was seen many times. The chain is built from TRBV12-3 or TRBV12-4 and TRBJ2-5; D perhaps matches TRBD2 (6 bases). The CDR3 loop spans 14 amino acids. Trimming shortened V by 6 bases and J by 2 bases, and 13 bases separated the two germline ends. CDR3 nucleotides: TGTGCCAGCAGGGCGGGACCGACGCAAGAGACCCAGTACTTC. Translating it yields CASRAGPTQETQYF.

The table lists this clonotype with many counts. CDR3: CASSLERGSYNEQFF. Written as DNA, the CDR3 is TGTGCCAGCAGCTTAGAGAGGGGCTCCTACAATGAGCAGTTCTTC. The V gene is TRBV7-2, the J gene TRBJ2-1, with D possibly being TRBD1 or TRBD2 (5 bases each). V lost 1 base and J 0 bases, leaving 7 bases between the germline ends. Germline CDR1 is SGHTA and CDR2 is FQGNSA. The CDR3 extends over 15 amino acids.

This clonotype has at least ten counts. The V and J genes are TRBV20-1 and TRBJ1-5; the D gene is possibly TRBD1 (6 bases). Trimming cost V 3 bases and J 3 bases, with 18 bases left between them. The CDR3 is 16 residues long. Per the germline V gene, CDR1 is DFQATT and CDR2 is SNEGSKA (reference sequence). The CDR3, as DNA: TGCAGTGCTAGGAGTGTTCAGGGGTCGGCCAATCAGCCCCAGCATTTT. Protein sequence: CSARSVQGSANQPQHF.

There are many counts of this clonotype. The chain carries TRBV7-9 and TRBJ1-3; D remains ambiguous. The CDR3 loop spans 13 amino acids. CDR1 SEHNR and CDR2 FQNEAQ come from the germline V gene (reference sequence). Trimming shortened V by 11 bases and J by 0 bases, and 11 bases separated the two germline ends. In DNA, the CDR3 is TGTGCCGCAGCCCCGAGCTCTGGAAACACCATATATTTT. This encodes CAAAPSSGNTIYF.

The CDR3 region is CASIARTVWNTEAFF. CDR3 in DNA: TGTGCCAGCATCGCTCGGACAGTTTGGAACACTGAAGCTTTCTTT. The chain is built from TRBV28 and TRBJ1-1; D might be TRBD1 (6 bases). This CDR3 is 15 amino acids long. Per germline, CDR1 MDHEN and CDR2 SYDVKM. V dropped 7 bases and J dropped 1 base, with 16 bases sitting between them.

This clonotype was counted a few times. This chain links TRBV4-2 with TRBJ2-7; D unclear. V dropped 1 base and J dropped 2 bases, with 12 bases sitting between them. Germline V gene sequence: CDR1 LGHNA, CDR2 YNFKEQ. The CDR3 totals 15 residues. The CDR3 is CASSQGRTITYEQYF. In DNA form, the CDR3 reads TGTGCCAGCAGCCAAGGACGGACCATTACCTACGAGCAGTACTTC.

Within the sample, this clonotype is medium-sized (0.01 to 0.1%). In DNA, the CDR3 is TGTGCCAGCAGTGAAGTCCTAGGCAACGCCGGGGAGCTGTTTTTT. Protein product: CASSEVLGNAGELFF. The chain uses TRBV27 and TRBJ2-2, with D unclear. This CDR3 comprises 15 residues. V dropped 5 bases and J dropped 6 bases, with 16 bases sitting between them. Germline CDR1 and CDR2: MNHEY and SMNVEV (reference sequence).

In this sample, this clonotype turned up many times. The chain uses TRBV18 and TRBJ1-6; D unresolved. CDR3 size: 14 residues. The V and J ends lost 6 bases and 6 bases respectively, with 12 bases between them. The germline CDR1 and CDR2 sequences are KGHSH and LQKENI. The CDR3 loop is CASSHDSANSPLHF. As DNA, the CDR3 is TGTGCCAGCTCGCATGACTCGGCTAATTCACCCCTCCACTTT.

This clonotype is labeled as medium-sized. The J gene is TRBJ1-2, the V gene TRBV5-1, with D possibly matching TRBD1 (5 bases). With 0 bases removed from V and 7 bases from J, the gap between germline ends came to 16 bases. Germline V CDR1 and CDR2: SGHRS, YFSETQ. This CDR3 is built from 15 residues. The chain's CDR3 is CASSLGQLYVSGYTF. Here the CDR3 DNA reads TGCGCCAGCAGCTTGGGACAGCTCTATGTGTCTGGCTACACCTTC. The full variable domain, its missing parts supplied by reference TRBV5-1 and TRBJ1-2, is KAGVTQTPRYLIKTRGQQVTLSCSPISGHRSVSWYQQTPGQGLQFLFEYFSETQRNKGNFPGRFSGRQFSNSRSEMNVSTLELGDSALYLCASSLGQLYVSGYTFGSGTRLTVV.

By proportion, this clonotype is medium-sized. The rearrangement joins TRBV7-2 to TRBJ1-1; D remains ambiguous. Germline V gene sequence: CDR1 SGHTA, CDR2 FQGNSA. V dropped 1 base and J dropped 1 base, with 4 bases sitting between them. The CDR3 sequence is 13 residues long. The DNA of the CDR3 is TGTGCCAGCAGCTTAGGACAGAACACTGAAGCTTTCTTT. Its translation is CASSLGQNTEAFF.

This clonotype appeared many times. The chain is built from TRBV28 and TRBJ2-1, with 7 bases identical to TRBD1. CDR1 is MDHEN, CDR2 SYDVKM, per germline. CDR3 size: 15 residues. J gave up 8 bases and V 6 bases, and 13 bases lay outside the gene matches. The CDR3 coding sequence is TGTGCCAGCAGGAGCATTTTACAGGGGATGGATGAGCAGTTCTTC. Its protein is CASRSILQGMDEQFF.

This clonotype is labeled as medium-sized. V usage is TRBV6-5 and J usage is TRBJ1-2; tentatively, D is TRBD1 (6 bases). The V end lost 5 bases, the J end lost 7 bases, and 14 bases lay between the germline ends. The CDR3 is 13 residues long. CDR1 is MNHEY, CDR2 SVGAGI, per germline. The CDR3 DNA reads as TGTGCCAGCAGTAACCGGGGGGCCTTTGGCTACACCTTC. This sequence encodes CASSNRGAFGYTF.